This T cell receptor beta chain was sequenced for a study of OX40 agonist ivuxolimab in advanced cancers. Background on the whole study: Ivuxolimab was an agonistic, fully human IgG2 monoclonal antibody directed against OX40 (CD134), a costimulatory receptor. Intravenous ivuxolimab was administered to patients every 2 weeks at six dose levels: 0.01, 0.1, 0.3, 1.5, 3 and 10 mg/kg. Of the 50 to 55 dose-escalation patients, hepatocellular carcinoma was present in about 19, melanoma in around 15, renal cell carcinoma in 9 and head and neck cancer in 9. A male proportion of under 85% and a mean age of about 60 years, ranging from roughly 20 to 80, were recorded for the dose-escalation cohort. Patients were allowed to have had prior anti-PD-1, anti-PD-L1 or anti-CTLA-4 therapy, and 30% to 40% of the dose-escalation patients had previously received checkpoint inhibitors. Partial responses occurred in three dose-escalation patients: two with cutaneous melanoma and one with hepatocellular carcinoma. Peripheral TCRbeta sequencing was intended to test whether TCR sequence diversity was altered and clonal T-cell expansion was caused by ivuxolimab. The paper covers the monotherapy dose-escalation part of the phase I ivuxolimab trial, which included N = 52 patients.

Genomic DNA was extracted from sorted cells for sequencing of the TCRbeta CDR3 region. TCRbeta CDR3 regions were sequenced using the immunoSEQ Assay. Drawn from immuneACCESS, this table holds only the in-frame rearrangements with V and J called that TCRdb kept. Clones are partly lost; checked studies trace under half to an unresolved V gene and leave the rest unexplained. Here the sample has 45,000 to 65,000 clones; 75% to 90% occur a single time. The ten most abundant clones make up more than 1.5% of the sample. Its CDR3 holds 14 amino acids, cysteine through phenylalanine. Of all the DNA, just the CDR3 is kept, 42 bases in frame from base 1. From the germline V gene (reference sequence), CDR1 is SGHNT and CDR2 is YYREEE. Compared with germline, V lacks 6 bases and J lacks 5 bases; bases without a gene match: 10. Patients with a history of autoimmune disease or receiving systemic immunosuppression were excluded from the trial. Peripheral blood for TCR sequencing was drawn from every dose cohort at baseline, at cycle 4 day 1 and at cycle 7 day 1. The samples were drawn from a first-in-human, open-label, multicenter phase I dose-escalation trial of ivuxolimab. Adults with locally advanced or metastatic melanoma, renal cell carcinoma, hepatocellular carcinoma or head and neck squamous cell carcinoma were enrolled in the trial. Before TCR sequencing, CD4+ T cells and CD8+ T cells were sorted from peripheral blood as separate populations.

Details on this clone: Its antigen has not been determined. Base qualities are not at hand, and no much larger clone is one base apart.

The investigation overall reported the following: The antigen specificity of the peripheral T cells that underwent clonal expansion was not determined. In partial responders in the 0.1-3.0 mg/kg groups, normalized peripheral clonal expansion was found to be among the lowest, especially among CD8+ T cells. On average, CD8+ T cells showed more expanded clones than CD4+ T cells after ivuxolimab. Low levels of normalized T-cell clonal expansion were also seen in some patients who did not respond. At doses of 0.1 to 3.0 mg/kg, clonal expansion of both CD4+ and CD8+ T cells in blood was seen between baseline and week 6.

This sample comprised CD4+ or CD8+ T cells sorted from blood, obtained in a trial of the OX40 agonist ivuxolimab. This sequence uses TRBV5-4 and TRBJ1-1; TRBD1 aligns with 7 central bases. This sequence was found in an adult with an advanced solid tumor such as melanoma, head and neck, liver or kidney cancer. The DNA is as follows: TGTGCCAGCACCTTCTCCCAGGGGGGAACTGAAGCTTTCTTT. This gives the protein CASTFSQGGTEAFF. With the portions outside the CDR3 filled from the reference TRBV5-4 and TRBJ1-1 genes, the complete variable region becomes ETGVTQSPTHLIKTRGQQVTLRCSSQSGHNTVSWYQQALGQGPQFIFQYYREEENGRGNFPPRFSGLQFPNYSSELNVNALELDDSALYLCASTFSQGGTEAFFGQGTRLTVV.